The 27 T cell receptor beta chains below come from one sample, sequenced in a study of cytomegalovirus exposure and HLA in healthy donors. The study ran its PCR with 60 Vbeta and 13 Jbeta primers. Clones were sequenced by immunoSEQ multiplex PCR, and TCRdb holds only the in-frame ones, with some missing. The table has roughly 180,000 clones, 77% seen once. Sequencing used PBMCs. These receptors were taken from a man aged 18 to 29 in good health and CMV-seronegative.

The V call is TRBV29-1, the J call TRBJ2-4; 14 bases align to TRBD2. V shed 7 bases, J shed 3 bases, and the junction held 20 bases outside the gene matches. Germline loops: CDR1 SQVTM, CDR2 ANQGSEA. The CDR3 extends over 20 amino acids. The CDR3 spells CSASLLGGGLAGGGKNIQYF. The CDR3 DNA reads TGCAGCGCATCCCTCCTTGGGGGCGGACTAGCGGGGGGTGGCAAAAACATTCAGTACTTC.

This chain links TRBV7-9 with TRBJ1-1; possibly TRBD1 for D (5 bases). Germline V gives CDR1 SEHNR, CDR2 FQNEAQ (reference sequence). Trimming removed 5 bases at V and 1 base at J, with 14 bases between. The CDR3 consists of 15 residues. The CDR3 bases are TGTGCCAGCAGCAAAATCACGGGGGGGAACACTGAAGCTTTCTTT. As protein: CASSKITGGNTEAFF.

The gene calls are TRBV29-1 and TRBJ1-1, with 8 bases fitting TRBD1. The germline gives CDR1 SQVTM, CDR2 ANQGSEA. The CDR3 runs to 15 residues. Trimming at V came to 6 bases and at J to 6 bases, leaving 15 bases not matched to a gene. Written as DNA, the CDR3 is TGCAGCGTGACCCCTCTCCAGGGGGCGCCGGCTGAAGCTTTCTTT. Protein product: CSVTPLQGAPAEAFF. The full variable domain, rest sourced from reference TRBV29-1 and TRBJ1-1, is SAVISQKPSRDICQRGTSLTIQCQVDSQVTMMFWYRQQPGQSLTLIATANQGSEATYESGFVIDKFPISRPNLTFSTLTVSNMSPEDSSIYLCSVTPLQGAPAEAFFGQGTRLTVV.

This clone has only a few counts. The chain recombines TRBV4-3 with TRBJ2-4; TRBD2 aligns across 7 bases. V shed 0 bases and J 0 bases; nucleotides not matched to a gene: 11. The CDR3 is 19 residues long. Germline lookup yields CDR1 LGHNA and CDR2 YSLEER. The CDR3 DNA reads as TGCGCCAGCAGCCAAGATTTTGGTATCGGGACTACAGCCAAAAACATTCAGTACTTC. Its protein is CASSQDFGIGTTAKNIQYF.

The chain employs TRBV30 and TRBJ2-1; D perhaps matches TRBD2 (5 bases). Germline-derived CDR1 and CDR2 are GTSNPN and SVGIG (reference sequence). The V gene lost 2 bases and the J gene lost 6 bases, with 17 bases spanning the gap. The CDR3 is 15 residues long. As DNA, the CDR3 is TGTGCCTGGAGTACCTCGCGGGCGTCCGGCAATGAGCAGTTCTTC. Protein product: CAWSTSRASGNEQFF.

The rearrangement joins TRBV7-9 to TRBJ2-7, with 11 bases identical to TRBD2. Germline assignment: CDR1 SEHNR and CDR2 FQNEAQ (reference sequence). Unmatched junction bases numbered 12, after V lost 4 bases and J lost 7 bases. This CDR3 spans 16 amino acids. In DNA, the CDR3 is TGTGCCAGCAGCTGGGGACTAGCGGAGGGGGGGAAGGAGCAGTACTTC. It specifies CASSWGLAEGGKEQYF.

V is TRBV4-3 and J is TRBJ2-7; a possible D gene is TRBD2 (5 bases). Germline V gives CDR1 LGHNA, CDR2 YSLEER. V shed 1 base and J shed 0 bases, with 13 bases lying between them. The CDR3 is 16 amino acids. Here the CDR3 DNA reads TGCGCCAGCAGCCAAGCGGGGAGCCCCAGCTCCTACGAGCAGTACTTC. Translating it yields CASSQAGSPSSYEQYF.

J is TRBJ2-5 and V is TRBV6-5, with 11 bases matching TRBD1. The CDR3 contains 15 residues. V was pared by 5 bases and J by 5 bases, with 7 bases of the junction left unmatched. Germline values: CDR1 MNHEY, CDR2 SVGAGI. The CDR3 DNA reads TGTGCCAGCAGTACGGACAGGGGGCGCGGTGAGACCCAGTACTTC. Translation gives CASSTDRGRGETQYF.

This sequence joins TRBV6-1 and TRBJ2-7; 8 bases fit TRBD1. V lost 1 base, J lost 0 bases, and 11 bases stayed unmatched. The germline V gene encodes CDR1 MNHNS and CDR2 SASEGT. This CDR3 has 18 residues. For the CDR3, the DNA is TGTGCCAGCAGTGAAGTAGGTCAGGGGGCTCTTGGCTCCTACGAGCAGTACTTC. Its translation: CASSEVGQGALGSYEQYF.

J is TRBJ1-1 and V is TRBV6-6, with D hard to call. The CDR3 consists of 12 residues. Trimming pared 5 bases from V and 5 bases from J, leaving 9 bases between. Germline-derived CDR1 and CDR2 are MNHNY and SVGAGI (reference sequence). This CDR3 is CASSLHGTEAFF. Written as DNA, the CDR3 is TGTGCCAGCAGTCTACACGGGACTGAAGCTTTCTTT.

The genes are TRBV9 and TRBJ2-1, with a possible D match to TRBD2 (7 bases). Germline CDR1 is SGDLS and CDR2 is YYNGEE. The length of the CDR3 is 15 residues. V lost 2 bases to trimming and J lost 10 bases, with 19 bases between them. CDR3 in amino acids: CASSVDKGGVGEQFF. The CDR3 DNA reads TGTGCCAGCAGCGTTGATAAAGGGGGGGTGGGGGAGCAGTTCTTC.

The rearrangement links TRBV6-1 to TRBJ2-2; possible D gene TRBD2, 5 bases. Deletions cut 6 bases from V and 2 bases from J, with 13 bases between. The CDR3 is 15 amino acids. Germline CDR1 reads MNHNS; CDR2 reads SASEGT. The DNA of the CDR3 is TGTGCCAGCAGGCCCGAGGGCCCCAACACCGGGGAGCTGTTTTTT. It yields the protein CASRPEGPNTGELFF.

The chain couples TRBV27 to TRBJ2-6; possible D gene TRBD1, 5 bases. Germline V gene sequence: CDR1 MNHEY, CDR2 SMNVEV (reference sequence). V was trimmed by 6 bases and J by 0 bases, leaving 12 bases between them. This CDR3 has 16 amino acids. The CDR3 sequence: CASRTDRTSGANVLTF. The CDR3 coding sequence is TGTGCCAGCAGGACTGACAGAACCTCTGGGGCCAACGTCCTGACTTTC.

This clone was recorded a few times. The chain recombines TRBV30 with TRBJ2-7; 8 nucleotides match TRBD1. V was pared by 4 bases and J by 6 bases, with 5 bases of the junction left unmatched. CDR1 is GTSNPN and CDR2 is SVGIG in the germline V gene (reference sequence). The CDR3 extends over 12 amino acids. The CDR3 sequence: CAWTTGAREQYF. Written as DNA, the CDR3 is TGTGCCTGGACGACAGGGGCTCGCGAGCAGTACTTC.

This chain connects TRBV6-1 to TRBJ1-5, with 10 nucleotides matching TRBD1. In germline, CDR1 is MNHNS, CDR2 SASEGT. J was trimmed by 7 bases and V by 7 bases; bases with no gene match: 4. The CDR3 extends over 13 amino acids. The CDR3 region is CASTGTGDQPQHF. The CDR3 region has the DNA TGTGCCAGCACCGGGACAGGGGACCAGCCCCAGCATTTT.

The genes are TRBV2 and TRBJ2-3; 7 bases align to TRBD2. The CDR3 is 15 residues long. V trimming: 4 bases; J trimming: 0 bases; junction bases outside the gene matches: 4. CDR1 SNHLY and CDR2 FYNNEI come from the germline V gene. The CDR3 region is CASSGAGVSTDTQYF. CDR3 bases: TGTGCCAGCAGTGGGGCGGGGGTAAGCACAGATACGCAGTATTTT.

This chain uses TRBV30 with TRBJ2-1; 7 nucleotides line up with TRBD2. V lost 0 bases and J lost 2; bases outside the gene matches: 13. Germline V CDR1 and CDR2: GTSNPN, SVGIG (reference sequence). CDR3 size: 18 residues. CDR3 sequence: CAWSVLGVRGSAYNEQFF. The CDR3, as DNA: TGTGCCTGGAGTGTACTGGGGGTCCGCGGGAGTGCCTACAATGAGCAGTTCTTC. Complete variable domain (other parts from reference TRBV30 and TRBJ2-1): SQTIHQWPATLVQPVGSPLSLECTVEGTSNPNLYWYRQAAGRGLQLLFYSVGIGQISSEVPQNLSASRPQDRQFILSSKKLLLSDSGFYLCAWSVLGVRGSAYNEQFFGPGTRLTVL.

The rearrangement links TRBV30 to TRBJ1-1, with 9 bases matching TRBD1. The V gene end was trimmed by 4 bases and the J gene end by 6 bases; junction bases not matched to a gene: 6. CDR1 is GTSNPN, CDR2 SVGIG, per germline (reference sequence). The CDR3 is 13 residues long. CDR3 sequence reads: CAWIQQGAAEAFF. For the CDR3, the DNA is TGTGCCTGGATCCAACAGGGGGCTGCTGAAGCTTTCTTT.

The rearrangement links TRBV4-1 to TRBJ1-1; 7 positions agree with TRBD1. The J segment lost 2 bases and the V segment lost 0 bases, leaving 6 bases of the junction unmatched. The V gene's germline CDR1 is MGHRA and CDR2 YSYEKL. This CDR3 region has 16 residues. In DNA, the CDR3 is TGCGCCAGCAGCCAAGATACGGCAGGGGGAAACACTGAAGCTTTCTTT. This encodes CASSQDTAGGNTEAFF.

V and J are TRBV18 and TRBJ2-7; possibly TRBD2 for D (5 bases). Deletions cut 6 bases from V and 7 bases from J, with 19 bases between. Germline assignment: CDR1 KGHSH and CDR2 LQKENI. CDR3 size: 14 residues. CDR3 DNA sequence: TGTGCCAGCTCCCAGACCGGGGTCAAAGGGGAGCAGTACTTC. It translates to CASSQTGVKGEQYF.

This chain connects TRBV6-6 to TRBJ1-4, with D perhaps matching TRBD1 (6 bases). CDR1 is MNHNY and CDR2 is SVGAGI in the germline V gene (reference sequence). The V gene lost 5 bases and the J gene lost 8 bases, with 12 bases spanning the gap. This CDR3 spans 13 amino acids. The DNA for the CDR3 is TGTGCCAGCAGTCGGACAGTCTGGGAAAAACTGTTTTTT. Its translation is CASSRTVWEKLFF.

CDR3 loop: CASGSGVWDRGYYGYTF. CDR3 bases: TGTGCTAGTGGGTCGGGGGTTTGGGACAGGGGGTACTATGGCTACACCTTC. The J gene is TRBJ1-2, the V gene TRBV12-5; 11 nucleotides line up with TRBD1. The junction had 12 bases not matched to a gene; V was cut back by 6 bases and J by 3 bases. CDR3 length equals 17 residues. Germline V gene lookup returns CDR1 LGHNT and CDR2 FRNRAP.

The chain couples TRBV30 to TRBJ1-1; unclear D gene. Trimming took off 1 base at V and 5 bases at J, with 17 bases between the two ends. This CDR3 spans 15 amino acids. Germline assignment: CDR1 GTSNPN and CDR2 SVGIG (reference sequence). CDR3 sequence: CAWSATYYGGTEAFF. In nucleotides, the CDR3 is TGTGCCTGGAGTGCGACCTATTATGGAGGGACTGAAGCTTTCTTT. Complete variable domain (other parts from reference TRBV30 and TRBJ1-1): SQTIHQWPATLVQPVGSPLSLECTVEGTSNPNLYWYRQAAGRGLQLLFYSVGIGQISSEVPQNLSASRPQDRQFILSSKKLLLSDSGFYLCAWSATYYGGTEAFFGQGTRLTVV.

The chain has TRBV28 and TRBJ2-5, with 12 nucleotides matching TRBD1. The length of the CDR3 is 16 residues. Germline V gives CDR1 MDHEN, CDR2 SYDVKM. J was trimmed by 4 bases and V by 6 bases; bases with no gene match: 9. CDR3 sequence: CASRPGTGGRRETQYF. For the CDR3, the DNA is TGTGCCAGCAGGCCCGGGACAGGGGGCAGGCGAGAGACCCAGTACTTC.

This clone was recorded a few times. CDR3 bases: TGTGCCAGCAGCGTATTACAGCCCGGGGAGCTGTTTTTT. This translates into CASSVLQPGELFF. The gene calls are TRBV7-6 and TRBJ2-2; D is unresolved. Trimming shortened V by 5 bases and J by 6 bases, and 10 bases separated the two germline ends. This CDR3 contains 13 residues. Germline lookup yields CDR1 SGHVS and CDR2 FNYEAQ. The full variable domain, rest sourced from reference TRBV7-6 and TRBJ2-2, is GAGVSQSPRYKVTKRGQDVALRCDPISGHVSLYWYRQALGQGPEFLTYFNYEAQQDKSGLPNDRFSAERPEGSISTLTIQRTEQRDSAMYRCASSVLQPGELFFGEGSRLTVL.

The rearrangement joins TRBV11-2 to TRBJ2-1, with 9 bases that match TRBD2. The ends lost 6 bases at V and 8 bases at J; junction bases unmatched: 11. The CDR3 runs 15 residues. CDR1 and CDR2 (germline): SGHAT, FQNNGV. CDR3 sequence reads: CASSPGLAGRYEQFF. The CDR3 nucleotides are TGTGCCAGCAGTCCCGGGCTAGCGGGACGCTATGAGCAGTTCTTC. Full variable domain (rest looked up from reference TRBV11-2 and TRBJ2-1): EAGVAQSPRYKIIEKRQSVAFWCNPISGHATLYWYQQILGQGPKLLIQFQNNGVVDDSQLPKDRFSAERLKGVDSTLKIQPAKLEDSAVYLCASSPGLAGRYEQFFGPGTRLTVL.

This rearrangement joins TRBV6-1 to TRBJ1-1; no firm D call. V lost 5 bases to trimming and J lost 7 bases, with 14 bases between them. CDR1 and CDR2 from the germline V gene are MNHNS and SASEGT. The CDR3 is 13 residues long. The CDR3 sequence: CASSLTVNHEAFF. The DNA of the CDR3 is TGTGCCAGCAGTTTAACAGTTAACCATGAAGCTTTCTTT.